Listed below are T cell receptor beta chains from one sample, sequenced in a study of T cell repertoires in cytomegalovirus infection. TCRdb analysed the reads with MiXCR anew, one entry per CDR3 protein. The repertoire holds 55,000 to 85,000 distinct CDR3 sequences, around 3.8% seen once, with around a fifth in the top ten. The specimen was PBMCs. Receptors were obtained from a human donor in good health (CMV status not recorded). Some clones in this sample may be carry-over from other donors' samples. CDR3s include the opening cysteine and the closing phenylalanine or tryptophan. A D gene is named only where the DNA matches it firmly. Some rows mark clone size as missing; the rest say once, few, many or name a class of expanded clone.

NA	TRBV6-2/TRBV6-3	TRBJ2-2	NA	TGTGCCGCGTCTTCCGTAGACGCCGGGGAGCTGTTTTTT	CAASSVDAGELFF
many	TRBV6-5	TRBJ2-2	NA	TGTGCCAGCACTCGGGGTCTAGCAGGCGACGGGGAGCTGTTTTTT	CASTRGLAGDGELFF
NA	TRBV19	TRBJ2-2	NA	TGTGCCAGTAGTATCTTGGGACCCTCTACCGGGGAGCTGTTTTTT	CASSILGPSTGELFF
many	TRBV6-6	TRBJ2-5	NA	TGTGCCAGCAGTTACTCCCCGCTCCAAGAGACCCAGTACTTC	CASSYSPLQETQYF
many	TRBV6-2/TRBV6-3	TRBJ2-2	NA	TGTGCCAGCGGGGGGCTTGGGGTCGGCACCGGGGAGCTGTTTTTT	CASGGLGVGTGELFF
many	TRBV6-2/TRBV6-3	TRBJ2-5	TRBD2	TGTGCCAGCAGGCCGACTAGCGGGACGACCCAGTACTTC	CASRPTSGTTQYF
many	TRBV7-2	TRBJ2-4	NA	TGTGCCAGCAGCTTATACAAAAACATTCAGTACTTC	CASSLYKNIQYF
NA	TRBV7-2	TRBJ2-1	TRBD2	TGTGCCAGCAGCTTTAGAGCGGGGGGGCCGGACAATGAGCAGTTCTTC	CASSFRAGGPDNEQFF
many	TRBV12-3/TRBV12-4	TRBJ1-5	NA	TGTGCCAGCAGCGGACAGTTTAATCAGCCCCAGCATTTT	CASSGQFNQPQHF
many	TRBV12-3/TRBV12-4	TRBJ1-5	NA	TGTGCCAGCAGTTTCACACGGGCTACGCCCCAGCATTTT	CASSFTRATPQHF
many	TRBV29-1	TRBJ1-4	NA	TGCAGCGTTATGGAATTTAATGAAAAACTGTTTTTT	CSVMEFNEKLFF
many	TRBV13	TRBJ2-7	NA	TGTGCCAGCAGCCCACTGAGGGTGGGCGAGCAGTACTTC	CASSPLRVGEQYF
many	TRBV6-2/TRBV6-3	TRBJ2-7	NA	TGTGCCAGCAGTTACTCTGGGGGTTCGTCCTACGAGCAGTACTTC	CASSYSGGSSYEQYF
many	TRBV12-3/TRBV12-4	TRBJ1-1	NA	TGTGCCAGCAGCCGGGACCCCCGTTCCCCTGAAGCTTTCTTT	CASSRDPRSPEAFF
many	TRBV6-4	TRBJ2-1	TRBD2	TGTGCCAGCAGTGACAGTCTCAACGGGGGGGCCTACAATGAGCAGTTCTTC	CASSDSLNGGAYNEQFF
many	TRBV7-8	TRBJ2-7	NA	TGTGCCAGCAGCTTCTCCATTCTTACCTACGAGCAGTACTTC	CASSFSILTYEQYF
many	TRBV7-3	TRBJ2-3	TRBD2	TGTGCCAGCAGCCCCAGTCGGGTAGCAGGTACTAGCGGTCCCAGCACAGATACGCAGTATTTT	CASSPSRVAGTSGPSTDTQYF
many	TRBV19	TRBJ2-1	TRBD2	TGTGCCAGTAGGCCCTCTAGCGGGAGTTACAATGAGCAGTTCTTC	CASRPSSGSYNEQFF
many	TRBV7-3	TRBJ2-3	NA	TGTGCCAGCAGCTTAGGGAGACAAGCAGATACGCAGTATTTT	CASSLGRQADTQYF
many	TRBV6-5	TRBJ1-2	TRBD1	TGTGCCAGCAGTAGAACAGGGGGCTGGAGTTATGGCTACACCTTC	CASSRTGGWSYGYTF
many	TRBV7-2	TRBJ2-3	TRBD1	TGTGCCAGCAGCTTGACAGGGTTCACAGATACGCAGTATTTT	CASSLTGFTDTQYF
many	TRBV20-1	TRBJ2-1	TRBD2	TGCAGTGCTAGGAAAGCGGGAGGCTCCTACAATGAGCAGTTCTTC	CSARKAGGSYNEQFF
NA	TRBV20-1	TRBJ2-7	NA	TGCAGTGCCCCCCGAGTCTGGGACGGGGGAACCTACGAGCAGTACTTC	CSAPRVWDGGTYEQYF
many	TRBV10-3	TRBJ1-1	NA	TGTGCCATCAGTGATTACACTGAAGCTTTCTTT	CAISDYTEAFF
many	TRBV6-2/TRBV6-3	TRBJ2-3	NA	TGTGCCAGCAGAAAAGGGGCAGGGGAGTCGGATACGCAGTATTTT	CASRKGAGESDTQYF
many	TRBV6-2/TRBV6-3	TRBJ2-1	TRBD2	TGTGCCAGCAGGCTGGGACTAGCCTACAATGAGCAGTTCTTC	CASRLGLAYNEQFF
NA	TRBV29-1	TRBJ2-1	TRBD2	TGCAGCGTTCGGACTAGCCGCGAAATCTACAATGAGCAGTTCTTC	CSVRTSREIYNEQFF
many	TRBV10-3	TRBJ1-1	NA	TGTGCCATCGAAAACAGCATGAACACTGAAGCTTTCTTT	CAIENSMNTEAFF
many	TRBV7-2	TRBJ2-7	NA	TGTGCCAGCAGCTCTGTAGGGATCTACGAGCAGTACTTC	CASSSVGIYEQYF
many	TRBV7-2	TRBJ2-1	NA	TGTGCCAGCAGCTTAAGGGGGCGGGAGAGCTCCTACAATGAGCAGTTCTTC	CASSLRGRESSYNEQFF
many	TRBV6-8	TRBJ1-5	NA	TGTGCCAGCAGTCCGGACAGCCTCAATCAGCCCCAGCATTTT	CASSPDSLNQPQHF
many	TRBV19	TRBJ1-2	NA	TGTGCCAGTAGTGAGACAGCGTATGGCTACACCTTC	CASSETAYGYTF
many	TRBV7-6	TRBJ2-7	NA	TGTGCCAGCAGCTTAGGTGACTCCCTTCCGTGGGAGCAGTACTTC	CASSLGDSLPWEQYF
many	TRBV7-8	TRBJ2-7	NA	TGTGCCAGCAGCGGAACAGGGTACGAGCAGTACTTC	CASSGTGYEQYF
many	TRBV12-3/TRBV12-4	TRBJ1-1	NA	TGTGCCAGCAGTGAGACAGACACTGAAGCTTTCTTT	CASSETDTEAFF
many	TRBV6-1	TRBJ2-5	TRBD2	TGTGCCAGCAACCCTTTAGCGGGAGCTACCCAAGAGACCCAGTACTTC	CASNPLAGATQETQYF
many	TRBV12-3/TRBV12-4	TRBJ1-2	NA	TGTGCCAGCAGTTTCGGGCGCCCCACCTATGGCTACACCTTC	CASSFGRPTYGYTF
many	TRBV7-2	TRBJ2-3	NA	TGTGCCAGCAGCGTCCATTTCGGGGGGCAATATACGCAGTATTTT	CASSVHFGGQYTQYF